The clone carrying this TCR beta chain was detected only a few times. The CDR3 runs to 15 residues. Germline V gene sequence: CDR1 SEHNR, CDR2 FQNEAQ (reference sequence). Trimming removed 6 bases from V and 0 bases from J, with 14 bases in between. These data come from a study of T cells in tumors after PD-1 blockade. The assay was immunoSEQ multiplex PCR, and TCRdb's table has in-frame clones only and misses some. Altogether 60,000 to 65,000 clones are present, about 74% being singletons, with the ten largest covering 4% to 5%. This TCR derives from a human donor with basal cell carcinoma. The gene calls are TRBV7-9 and TRBJ1-1; TRBD1 is a possible D gene (6 bases). The sequences come from PBMCs, collected after anti-PD-1 treatment. CDR3 in amino acids: CASRTKDRLNTEAFF. Written as DNA, the CDR3 is TGTGCCAGCAGGACAAAGGACAGATTGAACACTGAAGCTTTCTTT.